These 15 T cell receptor beta chains share one sample of origin, sequenced in a study of control samples from healthy donors and cancer patients. The method was immunoSEQ multiplex PCR; TCRdb's version includes in-frame clones alone and lacks a portion of them. The table shows roughly 120,000 clones, with roughly nine tenths occurring only once. The sequencing sample was made of blood. The source is a human donor in good health. The donor label of this sample is uncertain.

The J gene is TRBJ2-4, the V gene TRBV7-8; D is uncertain. The germline V and J ends were trimmed by 1 base and 0 bases, with 7 bases remaining between them. This CDR3 is 15 amino acids long. Germline V gives CDR1 SGHVS, CDR2 FQNEAQ. CDR3 residues: CASSLEGLAKNIQYF. CDR3 bases: TGTGCCAGCAGCTTAGAGGGTTTAGCCAAAAACATTCAGTACTTC.

This chain connects TRBV5-5 to TRBJ1-5, with a possible D match to TRBD1 (5 bases). The V and J ends lost 3 bases and 1 base respectively, with 11 bases between them. The CDR3 sequence is 15 residues long. In germline, CDR1 is SGHKS, CDR2 YYEKEE (reference sequence). The CDR3: CASSSLGGSNQPQHF. CDR3 nucleotide sequence: TGTGCCAGCAGCTCGCTGGGGGGAAGCAATCAGCCCCAGCATTTT.

The chain recombines TRBV7-3 with TRBJ1-4, with a possible D match to TRBD1 (6 bases). V was trimmed by 4 bases and J by 0 bases, leaving 12 bases between them. This CDR3 has 16 residues. Germline V lookup: CDR1 SGHTA, CDR2 FQGTGA. This CDR3 is CASSSTDRSTNEKLFF. In nucleotides, the CDR3 is TGTGCCAGCAGCTCAACGGACAGATCAACTAATGAAAAACTGTTTTTT. The full variable domain, in which reference TRBV7-3 and TRBJ1-4 provide the parts outside the CDR3, is GAGVSQTPSNKVTEKGKYVELRCDPISGHTALYWYRQSLGQGPEFLIYFQGTGAADDSGLPNDRFFAVRPEGSVSTLKIQRTERGDSAVYLCASSSTDRSTNEKLFFGSGTQLSVL.

The genes are TRBV7-9 and TRBJ1-2, with D maybe TRBD1 (6 bases). V gave up 5 bases and J gave up 0 bases, with 13 bases separating them. CDR1 SEHNR and CDR2 FQNEAQ come from the germline V gene (reference sequence). The length of the CDR3 is 15 residues. Written as DNA, the CDR3 is TGTGCCAGCAGCCCCCGGACAGACACTAACTATGGCTACACCTTC. Residues: CASSPRTDTNYGYTF.

This chain links TRBV7-3 with TRBJ2-7, with 7 bases that match TRBD1. Germline V gene sequence: CDR1 SGHTA, CDR2 FQGTGA. V shed 5 bases, J shed 4 bases, and the junction held 2 bases outside the gene matches. The CDR3 contains 12 residues. The CDR3 bases are TGTGCCAGCAGCGAACAGGGGTACGAGCAGTACTTC. Amino acid sequence: CASSEQGYEQYF.

The rearrangement joins TRBV19 to TRBJ1-5; 8 positions match TRBD1. Trimming removed 7 bases from V and 7 bases from J; junction bases left unmatched: 15. Germline CDR1 is LNHDA and CDR2 is SQIVND (reference sequence). The CDR3 has 16 residues. DNA for the CDR3: TGTGCCAGTAATACAGGGGGGGACGGGGGATGGCAGCCCCAGCATTTT. Translating it yields CASNTGGDGGWQPQHF.

The gene calls are TRBV29-1 and TRBJ2-6; no reliable D call. V gave up 4 bases and J gave up 1 base, with 8 bases separating them. Germline CDR1 SQVTM, CDR2 ANQGSEA. The CDR3 sequence is 14 residues long. This CDR3 reads CSVVDASGANVLTF. Here the CDR3 DNA reads TGCAGCGTTGTAGACGCATCTGGGGCCAACGTCCTGACTTTC.

The rearrangement uses TRBV12-5 and TRBJ1-5, with TRBD1 matching over 7 bases. The CDR3 runs to 19 residues. J gave up 3 bases and V 2 bases, and 16 bases lay outside the gene matches. The germline CDR1 and CDR2 sequences are LGHNT and FRNRAP. The CDR3 nucleotides are TGTGCTAGTGGTTTGCTTCGGCAGGGGGGACCGAGATCCAATCAGCCCCAGCATTTT. The encoded protein is CASGLLRQGGPRSNQPQHF.

The chain couples TRBV12-3 or TRBV12-4 to TRBJ2-3, with D possibly matching TRBD2 (7 bases). V lost 4 bases and J lost 6, with 11 bases in between. The CDR3 spans 13 residues. The CDR3 DNA reads as TGTGCCAGCAGTTATGGGGGGGCTGATACGCAGTATTTT. It codes for CASSYGGADTQYF.

Details on this clone: At the DNA level, this CDR3 is encoded by other sequences in the same sample as well. The chain uses TRBV5-5 and TRBJ2-7; D is undetermined. CDR3 length: 12 residues. Trimming took off 0 bases at V and 5 bases at J, with 6 bases between the two ends. Germline values: CDR1 SGHKS, CDR2 YYEKEE (reference sequence). DNA for the CDR3: TGTGCCAGCAGCTTGGCGTCGGACGAGCAGTACTTC. It specifies CASSLASDEQYF.

This chain connects TRBV3-1 (or the pseudogene TRBV3-2) to TRBJ2-3; the D gene is possibly TRBD1 (5 bases). CDR1 is LGHDT and CDR2 is YNNKEL in the germline V gene (reference sequence). The V and J ends lost 0 bases and 0 bases respectively, with 19 bases between them. The CDR3 runs 19 residues. The chain's CDR3 is CASSQEISGGHTSTDTQYF. In DNA, the CDR3 is TGTGCCAGCAGCCAAGAAATTTCAGGTGGACATACTAGCACAGATACGCAGTATTTT.

The chain links TRBV18 to TRBJ1-1; D remains unclear. CDR1 is KGHSH and CDR2 is LQKENI in the germline V gene. V shed 4 bases and J shed 4 bases, with 10 bases lying between them. CDR3 length: 13 residues. The CDR3 DNA reads as TGTGCCAGCTCACAGGGAGTGACCACTGAAGCTTTCTTT. The encoded protein is CASSQGVTTEAFF.

This chain uses TRBV11-3 with TRBJ1-4; D is possibly TRBD1 (5 bases). Germline lookup yields CDR1 SGHNT and CDR2 YENEEA. The CDR3 extends over 16 amino acids. V lost 0 bases, J lost 5 bases, and 13 bases lay in between. This chain's CDR3 is CASSLDRGKPNEKLFF. DNA for the CDR3: TGTGCCAGCAGCTTAGATCGGGGGAAGCCAAATGAAAAACTGTTTTTT.

Only one count was recorded for this clone. The rearrangement links TRBV19 to TRBJ1-1; D gene uncertain. In germline, CDR1 is LNHDA, CDR2 SQIVND (reference sequence). V was trimmed by 6 bases and J by 4 bases, leaving 9 bases between them. The CDR3 loop spans 12 amino acids. CDR3 amino acids: CASRSGVTEAFF. CDR3 nucleotides: TGTGCCAGTAGATCCGGAGTCACTGAAGCTTTCTTT. The complete variable domain, with remaining parts taken from reference TRBV19 and TRBJ1-1, reads DGGITQSPKYLFRKEGQNVTLSCEQNLNHDAMYWYRQDPGQGLRLIYYSQIVNDFQKGDIAEGYSVSREKKESFPLTVTSAQKNPTAFYLCASRSGVTEAFFGQGTRLTVV.

This chain connects TRBV19 to TRBJ1-5, with D unresolved. Trimming took off 2 bases at V and 2 bases at J, with 7 bases between the two ends. Germline loops: CDR1 LNHDA, CDR2 SQIVND (reference sequence). This CDR3 has 14 amino acids. CDR3 in DNA: TGTGCCAGTAGTATACGACATGGCAATCAGCCCCAGCATTTT. This translates into CASSIRHGNQPQHF.